This TCR beta chain was recorded in a study of blood T cell repertoires in COVID-19. Study context: Both acute and convalescent COVID-19 samples were obtained from the United States, Italy and Spain.

How the authors handled the data: Estimation of nucleated cell counts relied on the amplification of reference gene primers. Measured with immunoSEQ multiplex PCR; TCRdb has only the in-frame clones, and not every one. V and J calls and clone size are given by that table; D and trimming were obtained from the DNA. This table has 250,000 to 300,000 clones, just under 90% appearing once. V was clipped by 5 bases and J by 2 bases, with 24 bases between them. Germline CDR1 MNHEY, CDR2 SMNVEV (reference sequence). This CDR3 spans 18 amino acids. In Seattle, patients joined the study during active infection and were tracked longitudinally.

The source material was peripheral blood. V is TRBV27 and J is TRBJ1-1, with unresolved D. The clonotype originates from a woman aged 25 to 39 with COVID-19, enrolled during active disease. The CDR3 loop is CASSPGGMIWDTNTEAFF. CDR3 DNA sequence: TGTGCCAGCAGTCCGGGAGGAATGATATGGGATACTAACACTGAAGCTTTCTTT.